This T cell receptor (beta chain) was sequenced during a study of T-cell reconstitution after alpha-beta-depleted transplantation in children (dated by TCRdb to about 2016). As for the study more broadly: T-cell immune reconstitution after TCRalphabeta/CD19-depleted allogeneic hematopoietic cell transplantation in children was quantitatively tracked in the study by means of TCR repertoire profiling.

The library relied on PCR. Sequencing was performed on an Illumina HiSeq 2500. Molecular barcoding was employed in the preparation of TCR libraries, with unique molecular identifiers being used to normalize TCRbeta repertoire quantification. TCRdb took the public reads, trimmed them with fastp at Q25, ran MiXCR for clone calling and kept in-frame beta chains. Entries that share a CDR3 protein sequence are merged under the most common genes and DNA. The sample yields around 340,000 distinct CDR3 sequences; 10% to 15% were counted once. About 4% of the sample is held by the ten biggest clonotypes. The CDR3 measures 15 amino acids from cysteine to phenylalanine. Left in the record is the CDR3 DNA by itself, 45 bases read in frame from the first base. CDR1 SGHTA and CDR2 FQGNSA are derived from the germline V gene. V lost 0 bases and J lost 5 bases; the stretch between them is 11 bases long. This clonotype came up many times. There is no known antigen for this receptor. No quality values exist for individual bases; no much larger clone is one base distant.

The sequence is built from TRBV7-2 and TRBJ2-1; 5 matching bases give a weak D call of TRBD2. The sample here was PBMCs, taken from the stem cell graft. The clonotype was recovered from a human donor who donated a stem cell graft to a child with Fanconi anemia. The sequenced DNA: TGTGCCAGCAGCTTAGCTGGCGGGTCCCACAATGAGCAGTTCTTC. Its translation is CASSLAGGSHNEQFF.